The 16 T cell receptor beta chains presented below share a single source sample, sequenced in a study of blood T cell repertoires in COVID-19. The table came from immunoSEQ multiplex PCR; TCRdb's copy has only in-frame clones and leaves some out. The repertoire holds under 400,000 clones, with about 90% as singletons. Sequencing input: PBMCs or T cells enriched from blood (not recorded which). The receptors shown here come from a man aged 40-49 years in a cohort exposed to, infected with or recovered from COVID-19 (not recorded which).

The gene calls are TRBV15 and TRBJ2-3; 7 positions match TRBD1. The V gene's germline CDR1 is LNHNV and CDR2 YYDKDF (reference sequence). J was trimmed by 3 bases and V by 3 bases; bases with no gene match: 3. This CDR3 is 14 amino acids long. CDR3 loop: CATSSGTATDTQYF. CDR3 bases: TGTGCCACCAGCAGTGGGACAGCTACAGATACGCAGTATTTT.

V is TRBV5-1 and J is TRBJ1-2; 8 nucleotides line up with TRBD1. The V and J ends lost 0 bases and 0 bases, in that order; junction bases with no gene match: 4. CDR1 is SGHRS, CDR2 YFSETQ, per germline. The length of the CDR3 is 16 residues. The CDR3 DNA follows: TGCGCCAGCAGCTTGGAGGGGGACAGGTCTAACTATGGCTACACCTTC. It specifies CASSLEGDRSNYGYTF. The full variable domain, with the rest looked up from reference TRBV5-1 and TRBJ1-2, is KAGVTQTPRYLIKTRGQQVTLSCSPISGHRSVSWYQQTPGQGLQFLFEYFSETQRNKGNFPGRFSGRQFSNSRSEMNVSTLELGDSALYLCASSLEGDRSNYGYTFGSGTRLTVV.

This chain links TRBV29-1 with TRBJ2-5, with 7 positions matching TRBD2. V lost 3 bases, J lost 0 bases, and 4 bases stayed unmatched. The CDR3 extends over 14 amino acids. In germline, CDR1 is SQVTM, CDR2 ANQGSEA. In DNA form, the CDR3 reads TGCAGCGTTGAGCGGGAGAGCCACCAAGAGACCCAGTACTTC. Amino acid sequence: CSVERESHQETQYF.

The genes are TRBV5-1 and TRBJ2-1; the D gene is possibly TRBD2 (6 bases). Deletions cut 0 bases from V and 0 bases from J, with 10 bases between. This CDR3 has 16 amino acids. The V gene's germline CDR1 is SGHRS and CDR2 YFSETQ. In nucleotides, the CDR3 is TGCGCCAGCAGCTTGGGGGCGGGGAGCTCCTACAATGAGCAGTTCTTC. Translated: CASSLGAGSSYNEQFF.

The V call is TRBV27, the J call TRBJ2-5, with TRBD1 matching over 7 bases. Germline CDR1 reads MNHEY; CDR2 reads SMNVEV (reference sequence). This CDR3 comprises 15 residues. V lost 0 bases to trimming and J lost 2 bases; unmatched junction nucleotides: 3. The CDR3 region is CASSLSQGWQETQYF. The CDR3 bases are TGTGCCAGCAGTTTATCACAGGGGTGGCAAGAGACCCAGTACTTC.

V is TRBV2 and J is TRBJ2-7; TRBD2 is a possible D gene (6 bases). This CDR3 is 13 amino acids long. V gave up 8 bases and J gave up 6 bases, with 17 bases separating them. The germline V gene encodes CDR1 SNHLY and CDR2 FYNNEI. CDR3 bases: TGTGCCAGCCAAGAGACTAGTACGGGCGAGCAGTACTTC. Protein product: CASQETSTGEQYF.

The V gene is TRBV15, the J gene TRBJ2-3; D is perhaps TRBD1 (5 bases). The V and J ends lost 1 base and 3 bases respectively, with 11 bases between them. CDR3 length: 15 residues. Germline V CDR1 and CDR2: LNHNV, YYDKDF (reference sequence). This chain's CDR3 is CATSRVKGKTDTQYF. CDR3 DNA: TGTGCCACCAGCAGAGTGAAGGGGAAAACAGATACGCAGTATTTT.

The chain employs TRBV18 and TRBJ1-6, with 7 bases fitting TRBD1. CDR3 length: 14 amino acids. Trimming cost V 3 bases and J 9 bases; bases outside gene matches: 5. The germline V gene has CDR1 KGHSH and CDR2 LQKENI. CDR3 nucleotide sequence: TGTGCCAGCTCACCGACAGGGACTGGTTCACCCCTCCACTTT. It translates to CASSPTGTGSPLHF. Drawing the rest from reference TRBV18 and TRBJ1-6, the complete variable domain is NAGVMQNPRHLVRRRGQEARLRCSPMKGHSHVYWYRQLPEEGLKFMVYLQKENIIDESGMPKERFSAEFPKEGPSILRIQQVVRGDSAAYFCASSPTGTGSPLHFGNGTRLTVT.

The CDR3 sequence: CSVADRDYGDTEAFF. CDR3 nucleotide sequence: TGCAGCGTTGCAGACCGGGACTACGGGGACACTGAAGCTTTCTTT. V usage is TRBV29-1 and J usage is TRBJ1-1, with D perhaps matching TRBD1 (5 bases). The CDR3 covers 15 residues. V lost 4 bases and J lost 3, with 18 bases in between. The germline gives CDR1 SQVTM, CDR2 ANQGSEA.

The V gene is TRBV3-1 (or the pseudogene TRBV3-2), the J gene TRBJ2-1, with D tentatively TRBD2 (7 bases). The CDR3 consists of 15 residues. In germline, CDR1 is LGHDT, CDR2 YNNKEL (reference sequence). V lost 1 base to trimming and J lost 6 bases, with 13 bases between them. CDR3 in amino acids: CASSQALGGGNEQFF. Written as DNA, the CDR3 is TGTGCCAGCAGCCAAGCGTTGGGAGGGGGCAATGAGCAGTTCTTC.

The V call is TRBV5-1, the J call TRBJ2-7; 7 positions match TRBD1. The CDR3 contains 14 residues. V dropped 1 base and J dropped 4; count of bases not matched to a gene: 5. Germline V gives CDR1 SGHRS, CDR2 YFSETQ. The CDR3 DNA reads as TGCGCCAGCAGCTTGTCGGGACAGTCTTACGAGCAGTACTTC. It encodes CASSLSGQSYEQYF.

The chain links TRBV19 to TRBJ2-2, with D maybe TRBD2 (5 bases). The CDR3 spans 16 residues. Looked up from germline, CDR1 is LNHDA and CDR2 is SQIVND (reference sequence). V was cut by 2 bases and J by 2 bases, with 12 bases left in between. CDR3 sequence (DNA): TGTGCCAGTAGTATAAGGACTGCGTATAACACCGGGGAGCTGTTTTTT. Translated: CASSIRTAYNTGELFF.

The rearrangement links TRBV30 to TRBJ2-1, with D tentatively TRBD2 (5 bases). V was clipped by 0 bases and J by 6 bases, with 12 bases between them. This CDR3 contains 14 residues. The germline gives CDR1 GTSNPN, CDR2 SVGIG (reference sequence). Written as DNA, the CDR3 is TGTGCCTGGAGTGTAAGCGGATTGGTCAATGAGCAGTTCTTC. It codes for CAWSVSGLVNEQFF.

The V call is TRBV11-2, the J call TRBJ1-2, with a possible D match to TRBD1 (6 bases). V lost 1 base and J 3 bases, leaving 15 bases between the germline ends. CDR1 is SGHAT, CDR2 FQNNGV, per germline. This CDR3 has 16 amino acids. For the CDR3, the DNA is TGTGCCAGCAGCTTAGGTCATCGAGGGGGAGACTATGGCTACACCTTC. This encodes CASSLGHRGGDYGYTF.

The V and J genes are TRBV19 and TRBJ2-7, with 9 bases matching TRBD1. This CDR3 spans 15 amino acids. Trimming cost V 2 bases and J 2 bases; bases outside gene matches: 4. The germline CDR1 and CDR2 sequences are LNHDA and SQIVND (reference sequence). This CDR3 is CASSITGTGTYEQYF. The DNA of the CDR3 is TGTGCCAGTAGTATAACTGGGACAGGGACCTACGAGCAGTACTTC.

The V and J genes are TRBV30 and TRBJ1-3; unclear D gene. The CDR3 totals 14 residues. Germline assignment: CDR1 GTSNPN and CDR2 SVGIG (reference sequence). Trimming removed 7 bases at V and 0 bases at J, with 13 bases between. CDR3 sequence (DNA): TGTGCCTTTGAAGAAGAGAGCTCTGGAAACACCATATATTTT. It specifies CAFEEESSGNTIYF.